The following is a T cell receptor (beta chain) sequence with its context. Its antigen is not known. Produced via immunoSEQ multiplex PCR; TCRdb's table is partial and in-frame only. The sample contains 100,000 or so clones, roughly 93% of which appear only once. This sample stems from a study of T cells in localized non-small cell lung cancer. Notes on the study in general: There was higher T cell clonality in uninvolved adjacent lung than in tumor, and it was highest there. Heterogeneity remains possible because sequencing was limited to only one tumor region.

The germline V gene has CDR1 SGHRS and CDR2 YFSETQ. Trimming shortened V by 8 bases and J by 7 bases, and 31 bases separated the two germline ends. CDR3 length: 18 amino acids. The sample was PBMCs, taken before any cancer treatment. The rearrangement uses TRBV5-1 and TRBJ2-1; D is tentatively TRBD1 or TRBD2 (5 bases each). The receptor was isolated from a woman aged 35 to 75 with stage II squamous cell lung carcinoma. The CDR3 DNA is TGCGCCAGTGGGGCGGAGGACCCCGCGTTTCAAAGAGGTAATGAGCAGTTCTTC. Protein sequence: CASGAEDPAFQRGNEQFF. Complete variable domain (other parts from reference TRBV5-1 and TRBJ2-1): KAGVTQTPRYLIKTRGQQVTLSCSPISGHRSVSWYQQTPGQGLQFLFEYFSETQRNKGNFPGRFSGRQFSNSRSEMNVSTLELGDSALYLCASGAEDPAFQRGNEQFFGPGTRLTVL.